The clone carrying this T cell receptor (beta chain) has more than one count but fewer than ten. Its antigen is not known. The germline V and J ends were trimmed by 3 bases and 2 bases, with 14 bases remaining between them. The CDR3 sequence is 15 residues long. Germline V gene lookup returns CDR1 WNHNN and CDR2 SYGVQD (reference sequence). The sample comes from a study of neoadjuvant nivolumab and ipilimumab in lung cancer. Study-level results: TCR receptors were sequenced in few samples. TCR richness and clonality were higher in tumors than adjacent uninvolved lung.

Assay used: immunoSEQ multiplex PCR; TCRdb lists only in-frame clones, some missing. The data show some 20,000 clones, with around 79% seen just once and about 8.8% held by the top ten. The origin of this receptor is an adult with non-small cell lung cancer. Sequences were derived from tumor tissue, sampled after neoadjuvant nivolumab, alone or with ipilimumab, at or shortly before surgery. The V and J genes are TRBV10-1 and TRBJ2-7; possibly TRBD2 for D (6 bases). The CDR3 DNA follows: TGCGCCAGCAGTGACCCGGGACTGGGAACCTACGAGCAGTACTTC. It specifies CASSDPGLGTYEQYF.